Each of the 20 T cell receptor beta chains below was sequenced from the same sample in a study of human T cells and chemical hapten exposure. A single record per CDR3 protein comes from TCRdb applying MiXCR to the 5' RACE reads. The sample gives 120,000 to 150,000 distinct CDR3 sequences, around 4.1% of which show up once; about 1.3% is in the top ten. It was from unfractionated whole blood that total RNA was extracted. The origin of the receptors is a female donor in good health.

In this sample, this clonotype turned up many times. The chain carries TRBV4-1 and TRBJ1-6, with D hard to call. Per the germline V gene, CDR1 is MGHRA and CDR2 is YSYEKL. The CDR3 contains 16 residues. V lost 0 bases, J lost 7 bases, and 13 bases lay in between. CDR3 region: CASSQDSPGMNSPLHF. CDR3 nucleotides: TGCGCCAGCAGCCAAGATTCCCCGGGGATGAATTCACCCCTCCACTTT.

This clonotype was detected ten times or more. The rearrangement joins TRBV7-9 to TRBJ2-5; D may be TRBD1 (6 bases). This CDR3 has 14 amino acids. Trimming removed 6 bases from V and 2 bases from J, with 13 bases in between. Germline CDR1 reads SEHNR; CDR2 reads FQNEAQ (reference sequence). CDR3 sequence reads: CASSVRTAQETQYF. CDR3 bases: TGTGCCAGCAGTGTCCGGACAGCACAAGAGACCCAGTACTTC.

As to this clonotype: A read error is possible here, since a much larger clone lies one base away. The chain links TRBV7-2 to TRBJ1-1; weak D call: TRBD1 (6 bases). Trimming stripped 1 base from V and 0 bases from J, with 18 bases between. Germline loops: CDR1 SGHTA, CDR2 FQGNSA. This CDR3 has 18 amino acids. CDR3 sequence reads: CASSLEKTEGGMNTEAFF. DNA for the CDR3: TGTGCCAGCAGCTTAGAAAAGACGGAGGGGGGCATGAACACTGAAGCTTTCTTT.

This clonotype appeared many times. The chain recombines TRBV7-9 with TRBJ1-4; D gene uncertain. V lost 8 bases and J lost 3, with 10 bases in between. In germline, CDR1 is SEHNR, CDR2 FQNEAQ (reference sequence). The CDR3 length is 13 residues. CDR3 in amino acids: CASSRFANEKLFF. The CDR3 DNA follows: TGTGCCAGCTCCAGATTCGCTAATGAAAAACTGTTTTTT.

This clonotype was observed at least ten times. The CDR3 sequence is CASSYSASGGASHTQYF. The DNA of the CDR3 is TGTGCCAGCAGTTACTCGGCTAGCGGGGGGGCCAGTCATACGCAGTATTTT. The chain is built from TRBV6-5 and TRBJ2-3; TRBD2 matches 12 bases. The CDR3 has 17 amino acids. CDR1 is MNHEY, CDR2 SVGAGI, per germline. The V segment lost 0 bases and the J segment 7 bases; nucleotides outside the gene matches: 8.

This clonotype was picked up a small number of times. V is TRBV5-5 and J is TRBJ2-7, with D tentatively TRBD1 (6 bases). Deletions cut 4 bases from V and 0 bases from J, with 17 bases between. Per germline, CDR1 SGHKS and CDR2 YYEKEE (reference sequence). The CDR3 loop spans 16 amino acids. The CDR3 loop reads CASSRAPQGTSYEQYF. The CDR3 nucleotides read TGTGCCAGCAGCCGGGCCCCCCAGGGGACCTCCTACGAGCAGTACTTC.

This chain connects TRBV30 to TRBJ1-6; 7 nucleotides align to TRBD1. The CDR3 runs to 17 residues. The V segment lost 0 bases and the J segment 9 bases; nucleotides outside the gene matches: 14. Germline V gene data show CDR1 as GTSNPN and CDR2 as SVGIG (reference sequence). In DNA, the CDR3 is TGTGCCTGGAGTGTACGGAGGCAGGGGGTAGGAGGTTCACCCCTCCACTTT. Translating gives CAWSVRRQGVGGSPLHF.

In this sample, this clonotype turned up many times. The chain has TRBV7-2 and TRBJ2-5; no clear D. Trimming left V 5 bases short and J 4 bases short, with 8 bases between. The CDR3 consists of 12 residues. In germline, CDR1 is SGHTA, CDR2 FQGNSA. CDR3 in amino acids: CASSAIRETQYF. DNA for the CDR3: TGTGCCAGCAGCGCAATACGAGAGACCCAGTACTTC.

This clonotype has a count of ten or more. The V and J genes are TRBV7-3 and TRBJ1-1, with D possibly being TRBD1 (5 bases). Germline loops: CDR1 SGHTA, CDR2 FQGTGA. The germline V and J ends were trimmed by 5 bases and 6 bases, with 16 bases remaining between them. The CDR3 sequence is 14 residues long. The CDR3 here is CASSPGRGKPEAFF. The CDR3 nucleotides read TGTGCCAGCAGCCCCGGGCGGGGGAAACCTGAAGCTTTCTTT.

At least ten counts were recorded for this clonotype. V is TRBV20-1 and J is TRBJ2-3; 11 bases map to TRBD2. The CDR3 is made up of 17 amino acids. Germline trimming cut 0 bases from V and 5 bases from J; bases unmatched to any gene: 10. CDR1 is DFQATT and CDR2 is SNEGSKA in the germline V gene (reference sequence). The CDR3 loop is CSARDRVAGGPGDTQYF. DNA for the CDR3: TGCAGTGCTAGAGATAGGGTAGCGGGGGGGCCAGGAGATACGCAGTATTTT.

V usage is TRBV28 and J usage is TRBJ2-4; D not resolved. Trimming left V 5 bases short and J 1 base short, with 18 bases between. The germline V gene encodes CDR1 MDHEN and CDR2 SYDVKM. The CDR3 covers 17 residues. The CDR3 nucleotides read TGTGCCAGCAGTGGGCTGTTGGGAAACCGCGCCAAAAACATTCAGTACTTC. Protein product: CASSGLLGNRAKNIQYF.

Written as DNA, the CDR3 is TGTGCCAGCAGCCAAGGGAAACTAAGATGGGACACTGAAGCTTTCTTT. This codes for CASSQGKLRWDTEAFF. The rearrangement links TRBV12-3 or TRBV12-4 to TRBJ1-1; D unclear. Between the trimmed V and J ends, which lost 6 bases and 3 bases, there was a span of 20 bases. The CDR3 runs 16 residues.

The V call is TRBV9, the J call TRBJ2-6; 8 nucleotides agree with TRBD1. Germline V CDR1 and CDR2: SGDLS, YYNGEE. The CDR3 extends over 20 amino acids. With V trimmed by 4 bases and J by 0 bases, 15 bases remained unmatched. The CDR3 spells CASSPRPPGQAPSGANVLTF. In DNA, the CDR3 is TGTGCCAGCAGCCCTAGGCCCCCGGGACAGGCGCCCTCTGGGGCCAACGTCCTGACTTTC.

This chain uses TRBV5-1 with TRBJ2-1, with 8 positions matching TRBD2. The CDR3 loop spans 16 amino acids. V trimming: 0 bases; J trimming: 3 bases; junction bases outside the gene matches: 5. Germline V lookup: CDR1 SGHRS, CDR2 YFSETQ. The CDR3 is CASSLAKRGLYNEQFF. CDR3 coding DNA: TGCGCCAGCAGCTTGGCAAAGCGGGGGCTCTACAATGAGCAGTTCTTC.

This clonotype was recorded many times. This chain connects TRBV2 to TRBJ1-2, with TRBD1 as a possible D gene (5 bases). Trimming took 7 bases from V and 3 from J, leaving 12 bases between them. The CDR3 totals 13 residues. Germline assignment: CDR1 SNHLY and CDR2 FYNNEI. For the CDR3, the DNA is TGTGCCAGCAAGGCAGGGTTAGACTATGGCTACACCTTC. Its translation is CASKAGLDYGYTF.

As regards this clonotype: This sequence may be a read error, since a much larger clone differs from it by one base. The CDR3 sequence: CDSSLEMFHTDTQYF. The DNA of the CDR3 is TGTGACAGCAGCTTAGAGATGTTCCACACAGATACGCAGTATTTT. The chain joins TRBV7-9 to TRBJ2-3; D not certain. Germline V CDR1 and CDR2: SEHNR, FQNEAQ (reference sequence). The CDR3 consists of 15 residues.

This clonotype was observed many times. V and J are TRBV28 and TRBJ1-1, with a possible D match to TRBD1 (6 bases). V was pared by 8 bases and J by 0 bases, with 19 bases between. This CDR3 has 16 residues. Per germline, CDR1 MDHEN and CDR2 SYDVKM. The CDR3 bases are TGTGCCAGCCCGGAGGGGGAGGGCCCCTTGAACACTGAAGCTTTCTTT. As protein: CASPEGEGPLNTEAFF.

The sample holds many counts of this clonotype. The V gene is TRBV20-1, the J gene TRBJ1-5, with a weak D call TRBD1 (6 bases). The germline CDR1 and CDR2 sequences are DFQATT and SNEGSKA (reference sequence). Trimming shortened V by 1 base and J by 3 bases, and 22 bases separated the two germline ends. The CDR3 runs 18 residues. In DNA form, the CDR3 reads TGCAGTGCTAGAGTCATGTCCCCCTTGGACAGCTTCAATCAGCCCCAGCATTTT. It translates to CSARVMSPLDSFNQPQHF.

This clonotype has a count of ten or more. The V gene is TRBV3-1, the J gene TRBJ2-1; D is possibly TRBD1 (8 bases). Germline V gene sequence: CDR1 LGHDT, CDR2 YNNKEL (reference sequence). The CDR3 length is 17 residues. The V end was cut by 4 bases, the J end by 0 bases, with 16 bases between. The CDR3 nucleotides are TGTGCCAGCAGCCGAACAGGGGGGGGAAGCTCCTACAATGAGCAGTTCTTC. As protein: CASSRTGGGSSYNEQFF.

This clonotype was recorded a few times. This chain uses TRBV20-1 with TRBJ1-3; 7 nucleotides line up with TRBD1. After removal of 3 bases from V and 6 bases from J, the junction contained 5 bases not matched to a gene. Germline CDR1 is DFQATT and CDR2 is SNEGSKA (reference sequence). This CDR3 contains 13 residues. The CDR3 nucleotides read TGCAGTGCTAGTTTAGGGGGCTTAAACACCATATATTTT. This sequence encodes CSASLGGLNTIYF.